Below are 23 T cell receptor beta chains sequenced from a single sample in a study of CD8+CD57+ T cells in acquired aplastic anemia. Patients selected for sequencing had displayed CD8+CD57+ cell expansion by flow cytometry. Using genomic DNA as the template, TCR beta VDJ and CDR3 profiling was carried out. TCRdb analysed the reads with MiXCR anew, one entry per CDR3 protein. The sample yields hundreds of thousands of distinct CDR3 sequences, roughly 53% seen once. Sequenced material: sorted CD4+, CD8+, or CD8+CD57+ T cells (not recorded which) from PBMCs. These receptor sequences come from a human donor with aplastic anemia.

The CDR3 nucleotides read TGTGCCAGCAGCTCGGACAGCTCCTACAATGAGCAGTTCTTC. Protein product: CASSSDSSYNEQFF. The chain links TRBV7-2 to TRBJ2-1, with D possibly matching TRBD1 (6 bases). Trimming took off 4 bases at V and 0 bases at J, with 7 bases between the two ends. The V gene's germline CDR1 is SGHTA and CDR2 FQGNSA. CDR3 length: 14 residues.

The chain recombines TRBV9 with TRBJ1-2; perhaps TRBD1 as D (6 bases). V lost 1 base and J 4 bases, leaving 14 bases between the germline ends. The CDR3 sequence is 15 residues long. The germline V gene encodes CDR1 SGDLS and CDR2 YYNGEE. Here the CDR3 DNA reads TGTGCCAGCAGCGTACCGCCGGGGGCGGGCTATGGCTACACCTTC. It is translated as CASSVPPGAGYGYTF.

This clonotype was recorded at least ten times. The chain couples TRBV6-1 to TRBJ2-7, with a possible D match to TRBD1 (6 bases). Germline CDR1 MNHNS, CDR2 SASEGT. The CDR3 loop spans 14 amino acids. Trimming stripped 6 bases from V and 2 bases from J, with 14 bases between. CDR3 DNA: TGTGCCAGCAGCTCGACAGGTTCCCCCTACGAGCAGTACTTC. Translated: CASSSTGSPYEQYF.

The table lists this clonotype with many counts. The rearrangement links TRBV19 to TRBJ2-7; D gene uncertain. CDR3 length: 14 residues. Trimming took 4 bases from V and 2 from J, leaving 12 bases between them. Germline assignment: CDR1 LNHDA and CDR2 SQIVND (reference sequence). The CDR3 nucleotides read TGTGCCAGTAGTAATCAGTTCCAGACCTACGAGCAGTACTTC. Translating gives CASSNQFQTYEQYF.

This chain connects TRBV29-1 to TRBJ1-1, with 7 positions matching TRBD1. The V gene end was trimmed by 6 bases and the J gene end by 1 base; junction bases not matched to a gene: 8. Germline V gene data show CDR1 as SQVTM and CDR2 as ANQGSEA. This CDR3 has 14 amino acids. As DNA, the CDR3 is TGCAGCGTCGATGAGGGGGCTTCGAACACTGAAGCTTTCTTT. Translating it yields CSVDEGASNTEAFF.

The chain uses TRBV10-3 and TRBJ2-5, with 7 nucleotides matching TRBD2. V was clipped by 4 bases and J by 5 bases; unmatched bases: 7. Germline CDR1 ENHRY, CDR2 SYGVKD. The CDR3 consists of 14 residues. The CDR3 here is CAISGSGELETQYF. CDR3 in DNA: TGTGCCATCAGTGGGAGCGGGGAGTTGGAGACCCAGTACTTC.

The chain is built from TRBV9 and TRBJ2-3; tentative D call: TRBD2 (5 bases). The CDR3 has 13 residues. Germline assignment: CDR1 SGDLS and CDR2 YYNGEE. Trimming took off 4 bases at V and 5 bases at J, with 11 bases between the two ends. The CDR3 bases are TGTGCCAGCAGCATATCGAGCGGAGATACGCAGTATTTT. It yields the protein CASSISSGDTQYF.

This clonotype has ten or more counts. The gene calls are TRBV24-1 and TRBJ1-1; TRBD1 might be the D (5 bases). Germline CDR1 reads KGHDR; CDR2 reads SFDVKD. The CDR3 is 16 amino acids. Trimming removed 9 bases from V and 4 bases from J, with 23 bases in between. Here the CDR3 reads CATYPGLKGNITEAFF. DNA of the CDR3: TGTGCCACCTATCCGGGACTTAAAGGGAACATCACTGAAGCTTTCTTT.

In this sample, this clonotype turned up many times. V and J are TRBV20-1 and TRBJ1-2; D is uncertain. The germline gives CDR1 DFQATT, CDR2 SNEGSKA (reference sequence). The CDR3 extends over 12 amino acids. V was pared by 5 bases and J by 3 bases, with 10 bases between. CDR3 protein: CSAPPIHYGYTF. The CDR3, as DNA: TGCAGTGCTCCCCCTATACACTATGGCTACACCTTC.

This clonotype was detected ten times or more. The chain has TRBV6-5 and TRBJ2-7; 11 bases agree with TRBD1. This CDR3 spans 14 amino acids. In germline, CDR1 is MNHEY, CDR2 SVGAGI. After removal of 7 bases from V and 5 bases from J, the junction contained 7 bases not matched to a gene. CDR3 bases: TGTGCCAGCACCCCGGACAGGGGGCAGGACGAGCAGTACTTC. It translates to CASTPDRGQDEQYF.

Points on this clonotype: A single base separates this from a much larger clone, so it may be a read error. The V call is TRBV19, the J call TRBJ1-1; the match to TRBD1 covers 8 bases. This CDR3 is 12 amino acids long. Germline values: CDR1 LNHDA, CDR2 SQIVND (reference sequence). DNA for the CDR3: TGTGCCAGTAACCCCTCGGACAGGGCCCCTCTCTTT. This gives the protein CASNPSDRAPLF.

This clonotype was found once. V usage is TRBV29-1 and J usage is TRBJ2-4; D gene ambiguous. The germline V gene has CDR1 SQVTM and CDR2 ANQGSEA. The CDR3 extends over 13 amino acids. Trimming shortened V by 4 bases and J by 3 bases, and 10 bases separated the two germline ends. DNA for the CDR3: TGCAGCGTTGGTGGTTGGGACAAAAACATTCAGTACTTC. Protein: CSVGGWDKNIQYF.

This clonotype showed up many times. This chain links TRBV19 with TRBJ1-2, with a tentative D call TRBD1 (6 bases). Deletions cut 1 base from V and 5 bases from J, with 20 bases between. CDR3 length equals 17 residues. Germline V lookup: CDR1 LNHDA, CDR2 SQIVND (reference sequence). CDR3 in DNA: TGTGCCAGTAGTATAGCATCAGGGAGCAGGGGAGAATATGGCTACACCTTC. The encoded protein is CASSIASGSRGEYGYTF.

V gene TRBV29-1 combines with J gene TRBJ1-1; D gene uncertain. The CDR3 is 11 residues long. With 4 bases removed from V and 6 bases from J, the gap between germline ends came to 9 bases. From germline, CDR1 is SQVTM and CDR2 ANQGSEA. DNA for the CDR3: TGCAGCGTTGGAGGGAGGGCTGAAGCTTTCTTT. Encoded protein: CSVGGRAEAFF.

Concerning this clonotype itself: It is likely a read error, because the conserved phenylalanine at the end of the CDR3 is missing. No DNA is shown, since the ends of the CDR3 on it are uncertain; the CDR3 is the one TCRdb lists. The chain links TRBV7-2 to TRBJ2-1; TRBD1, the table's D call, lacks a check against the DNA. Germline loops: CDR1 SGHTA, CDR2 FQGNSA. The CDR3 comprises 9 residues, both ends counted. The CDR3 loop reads CASSFSQGY.

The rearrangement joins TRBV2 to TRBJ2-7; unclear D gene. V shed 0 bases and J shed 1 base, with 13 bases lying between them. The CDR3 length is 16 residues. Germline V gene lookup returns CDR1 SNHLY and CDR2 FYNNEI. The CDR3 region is CASSEAVGRPSYEQYF. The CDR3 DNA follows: TGTGCCAGCAGTGAAGCGGTGGGCAGGCCATCCTACGAGCAGTACTTC.

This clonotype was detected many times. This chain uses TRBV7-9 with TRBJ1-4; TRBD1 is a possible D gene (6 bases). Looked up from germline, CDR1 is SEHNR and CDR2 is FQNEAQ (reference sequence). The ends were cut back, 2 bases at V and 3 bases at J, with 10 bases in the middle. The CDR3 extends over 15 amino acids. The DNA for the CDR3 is TGTGCCAGCAGCTTATGGACAGACCCTAATGAAAAACTGTTTTTT. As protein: CASSLWTDPNEKLFF. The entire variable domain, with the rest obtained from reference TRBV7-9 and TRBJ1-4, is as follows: DTGVSQNPRHKITKRGQNVTFRCDPISEHNRLYWYRQTLGQGPEFLTYFQNEAQLEKSRLLSDRFSAERPKGSFSTLEIQRTEQGDSAMYLCASSLWTDPNEKLFFGSGTQLSVL.

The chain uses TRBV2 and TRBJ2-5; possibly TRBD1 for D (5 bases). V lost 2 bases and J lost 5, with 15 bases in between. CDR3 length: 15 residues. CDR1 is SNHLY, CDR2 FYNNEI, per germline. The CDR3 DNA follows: TGTGCCAGCAGTGAATCGGCAGGGCCCGGGGAGACCCAGTACTTC. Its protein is CASSESAGPGETQYF.

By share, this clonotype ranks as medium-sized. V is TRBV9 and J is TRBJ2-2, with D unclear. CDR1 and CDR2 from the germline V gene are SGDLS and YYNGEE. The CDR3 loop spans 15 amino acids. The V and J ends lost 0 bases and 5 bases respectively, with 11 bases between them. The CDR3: CASSVAGERTGELFF. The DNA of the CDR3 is TGTGCCAGCAGCGTAGCTGGGGAACGAACCGGGGAGCTGTTTTTT. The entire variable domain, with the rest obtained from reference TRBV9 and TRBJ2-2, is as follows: DSGVTQTPKHLITATGQRVTLRCSPRSGDLSVYWYQQSLDQGLQFLIQYYNGEERAKGNILERFSAQQFPDLHSELNLSSLELGDSALYFCASSVAGERTGELFFGEGSRLTVL.

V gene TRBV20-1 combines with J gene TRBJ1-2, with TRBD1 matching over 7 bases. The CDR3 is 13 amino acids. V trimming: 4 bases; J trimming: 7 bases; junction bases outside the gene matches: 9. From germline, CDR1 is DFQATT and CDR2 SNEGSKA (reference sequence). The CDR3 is CSANDRVASGYTF. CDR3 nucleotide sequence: TGCAGTGCTAACGACAGGGTTGCGAGTGGCTACACCTTC.

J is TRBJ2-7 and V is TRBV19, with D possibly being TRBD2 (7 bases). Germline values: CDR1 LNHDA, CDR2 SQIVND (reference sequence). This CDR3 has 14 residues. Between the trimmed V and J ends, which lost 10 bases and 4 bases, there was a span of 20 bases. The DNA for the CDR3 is TGTGCCACCCCCAGGTCGGGGGGCCGGTACGAGCAGTACTTC. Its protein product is CATPRSGGRYEQYF.

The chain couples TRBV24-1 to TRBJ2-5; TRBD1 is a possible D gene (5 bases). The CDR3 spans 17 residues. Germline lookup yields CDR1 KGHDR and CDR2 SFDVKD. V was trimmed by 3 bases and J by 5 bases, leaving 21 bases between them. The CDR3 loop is CATSDAQDGRFGETQYF. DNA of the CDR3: TGTGCCACCAGTGATGCACAGGACGGCCGATTCGGGGAGACCCAGTACTTC.

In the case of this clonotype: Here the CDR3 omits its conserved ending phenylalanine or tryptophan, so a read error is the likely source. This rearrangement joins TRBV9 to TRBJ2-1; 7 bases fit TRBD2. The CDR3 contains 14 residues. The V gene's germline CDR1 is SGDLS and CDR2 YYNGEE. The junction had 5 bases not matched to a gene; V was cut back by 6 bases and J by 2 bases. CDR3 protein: CASNAGLAYNEQFS. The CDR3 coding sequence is TGTGCCAGCAACGCTGGACTAGCCTACAATGAGCAGTTCTCC.